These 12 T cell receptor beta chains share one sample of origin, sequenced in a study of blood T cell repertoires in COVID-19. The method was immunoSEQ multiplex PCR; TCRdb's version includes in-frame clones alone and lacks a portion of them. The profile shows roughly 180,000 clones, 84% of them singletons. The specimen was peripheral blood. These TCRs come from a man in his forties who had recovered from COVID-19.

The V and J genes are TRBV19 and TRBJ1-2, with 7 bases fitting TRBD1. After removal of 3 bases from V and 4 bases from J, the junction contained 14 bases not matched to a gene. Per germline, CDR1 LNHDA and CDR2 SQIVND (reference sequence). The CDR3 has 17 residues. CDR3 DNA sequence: TGTGCCAGTAGTATTCCAGGGACAGCCCAGCGAATCTATGGCTACACCTTC. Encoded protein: CASSIPGTAQRIYGYTF.

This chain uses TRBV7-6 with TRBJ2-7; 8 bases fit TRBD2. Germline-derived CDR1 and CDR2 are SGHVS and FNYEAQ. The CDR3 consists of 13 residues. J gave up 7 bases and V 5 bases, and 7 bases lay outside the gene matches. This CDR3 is CASSGGTSTEQYF. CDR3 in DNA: TGTGCCAGCAGCGGCGGGACTAGTACTGAGCAGTACTTC.

As DNA, the CDR3 is TGTGCCAGCGGTCGCGTTCAGCCCCAGCATTTT. Translation gives CASGRVQPQHF. The chain couples TRBV6-5 to TRBJ1-5; unclear D gene. The CDR3 contains 11 residues. The germline V gene encodes CDR1 MNHEY and CDR2 SVGAGI. Trimming left V 8 bases short and J 6 bases short, with 8 bases between.

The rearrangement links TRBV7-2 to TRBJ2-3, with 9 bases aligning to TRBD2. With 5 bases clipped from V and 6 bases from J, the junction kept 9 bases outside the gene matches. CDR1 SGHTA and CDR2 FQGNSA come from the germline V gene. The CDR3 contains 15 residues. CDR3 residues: CASSDQGGGADTQYF. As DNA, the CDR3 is TGTGCCAGCAGCGATCAGGGCGGGGGGGCGGATACGCAGTATTTT.

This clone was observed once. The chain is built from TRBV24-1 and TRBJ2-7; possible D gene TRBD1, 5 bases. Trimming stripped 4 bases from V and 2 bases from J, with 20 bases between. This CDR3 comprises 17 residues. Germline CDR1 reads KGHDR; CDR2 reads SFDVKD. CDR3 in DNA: TGTGCCACCAGTGAATTCCTCAGGGCTCGGACGGCCTACGAGCAGTACTTC. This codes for CATSEFLRARTAYEQYF.

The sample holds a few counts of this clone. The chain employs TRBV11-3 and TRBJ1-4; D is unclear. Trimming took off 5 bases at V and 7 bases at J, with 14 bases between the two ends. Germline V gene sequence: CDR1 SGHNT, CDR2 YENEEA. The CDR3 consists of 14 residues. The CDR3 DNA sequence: TGTGCCAGCAGCAAGGGTACCCGGGGTGAAAAACTGTTTTTT. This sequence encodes CASSKGTRGEKLFF.

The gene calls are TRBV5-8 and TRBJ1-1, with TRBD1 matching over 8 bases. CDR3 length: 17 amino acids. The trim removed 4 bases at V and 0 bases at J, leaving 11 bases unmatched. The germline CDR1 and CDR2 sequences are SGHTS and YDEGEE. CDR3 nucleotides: TGTGCCAGCAGCGCCCGAACGGGACAGGCCGTGAACACTGAAGCTTTCTTT. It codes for CASSARTGQAVNTEAFF.

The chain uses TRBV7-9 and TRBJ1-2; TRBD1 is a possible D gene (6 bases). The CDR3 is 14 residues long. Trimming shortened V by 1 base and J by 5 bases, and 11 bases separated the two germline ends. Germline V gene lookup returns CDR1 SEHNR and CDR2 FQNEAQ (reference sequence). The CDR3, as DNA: TGTGCCAGCAGCTTAGGGACAGCGCCATATGGCTACACCTTC. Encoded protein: CASSLGTAPYGYTF.

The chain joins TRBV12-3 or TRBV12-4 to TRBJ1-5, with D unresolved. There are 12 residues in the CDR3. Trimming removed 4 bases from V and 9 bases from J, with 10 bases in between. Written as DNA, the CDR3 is TGTGCCAGCAGTTCCGAACTTGGGCCCCAGCATTTT. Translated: CASSSELGPQHF.

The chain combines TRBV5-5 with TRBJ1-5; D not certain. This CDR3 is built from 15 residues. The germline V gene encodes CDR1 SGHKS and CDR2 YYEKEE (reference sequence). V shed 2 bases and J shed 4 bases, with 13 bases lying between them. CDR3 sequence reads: CASSFQPGENQPQHF. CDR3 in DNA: TGTGCCAGCAGCTTCCAACCGGGTGAGAATCAGCCCCAGCATTTT.

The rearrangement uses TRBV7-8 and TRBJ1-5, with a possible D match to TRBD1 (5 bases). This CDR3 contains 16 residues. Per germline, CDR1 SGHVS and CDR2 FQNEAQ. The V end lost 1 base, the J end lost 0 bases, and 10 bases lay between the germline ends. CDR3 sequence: CASSLGRQNSNQPQHF. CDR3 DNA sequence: TGTGCCAGCAGCTTAGGGAGACAGAATAGCAATCAGCCCCAGCATTTT.

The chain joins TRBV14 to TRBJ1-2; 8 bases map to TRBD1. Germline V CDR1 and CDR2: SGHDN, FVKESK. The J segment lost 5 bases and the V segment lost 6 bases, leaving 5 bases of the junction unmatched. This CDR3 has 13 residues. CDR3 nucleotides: TGTGCCAGCAGTCCGGACAGGGAATATGGCTACACCTTC. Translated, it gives CASSPDREYGYTF.